Listed here are 8 T cell receptor beta chains from one sample, sequenced in a study of T-cell reconstitution after alpha-beta-depleted transplantation in children. Unique molecular identifiers featured in how the TCRbeta library was prepared. Each CDR3 protein gets one entry after TCRdb re-called the PCR reads with MiXCR. Of about 580,000 distinct CDR3 sequences listed, 25% to 30% are singletons. Source: PBMCs, taken before TCRalphabeta/CD19-depleted stem cell transplant. These receptors all stem from a boy under two years old with Wiskott-Aldrich syndrome, due to receive a stem cell transplant.

This chain joins TRBV5-1 and TRBJ2-1; D remains unclear. Germline values: CDR1 SGHRS, CDR2 YFSETQ. The CDR3 runs 16 residues. The V gene lost 3 bases and the J gene lost 5 bases, with 18 bases spanning the gap. The CDR3 region has the DNA TGCGCCAGCAGCTCCTCTGGAGCGTGGGTTCACAATGAGCAGTTCTTC. Its translation is CASSSSGAWVHNEQFF.

This clonotype showed up just a few times. The chain combines TRBV5-4 with TRBJ1-6, with a possible D match to TRBD1 (5 bases). Germline V gene data show CDR1 as SGHNT and CDR2 as YYREEE (reference sequence). CDR3 length: 9 residues. Here the CDR3 reads CYTSQGLHF. For the CDR3, the DNA is TGTTATACTTCGCAGGGCCTCCACTTT. Filled out from reference TRBV5-4 and TRBJ1-6, the complete variable domain reads ETGVTQSPTHLIKTRGQQVTLRCSSQSGHNTVSWYQQALGQGPQFIFQYYREEENGRGNFPPRFSGLQFPNYSSELNVNALELDDSALYLCYTSQGLHFGNGTRLTVT.

This clonotype has only a few counts. V gene TRBV9 combines with J gene TRBJ2-2, with TRBD2 matching 7 bases. Trimming removed 4 bases from V and 6 bases from J; junction bases left unmatched: 15. Germline loops: CDR1 SGDLS, CDR2 YYNGEE. The length of the CDR3 is 17 residues. CDR3: CASSSVGRRFRAGELFF. The DNA of the CDR3 is TGTGCCAGCAGCAGCGTCGGGAGGAGATTCCGGGCCGGGGAGCTGTTTTTT.

The CDR3 reads CASSPVLSPGELFF. In nucleotides, the CDR3 is TGCGCCAGCAGTCCCGTTCTCAGCCCCGGGGAGCTGTTTTTT. J is TRBJ2-2 and V is TRBV5-1, with D uncertain. V was shortened by 5 bases and J by 6 bases, with 14 bases between the two germline ends. Germline V gene sequence: CDR1 SGHRS, CDR2 YFSETQ. The CDR3 is 14 amino acids.

The chain joins TRBV5-1 to TRBJ1-1; D might be TRBD1 (5 bases). The length of the CDR3 is 14 residues. Between the trimmed V and J ends, which lost 4 bases and 5 bases, there was a span of 15 bases. Per germline, CDR1 SGHRS and CDR2 YFSETQ. CDR3: CASSDEGYRTEAFF. Written as DNA, the CDR3 is TGCGCCAGCAGCGACGAGGGGTATCGGACTGAAGCTTTCTTT.

This clonotype was picked up a small number of times. J is TRBJ2-1 and V is TRBV5-1; 8 bases are a match to TRBD2. The V segment lost 4 bases and the J segment 3 bases; nucleotides outside the gene matches: 9. This CDR3 contains 16 residues. The germline gives CDR1 SGHRS, CDR2 YFSETQ. Written as DNA, the CDR3 is TGCGCCAGCAGCCCGGCGGCTAGCGGGCTCTACAATGAGCAGTTCTTC. Its protein product is CASSPAASGLYNEQFF.

The chain uses TRBV7-2 and TRBJ1-2, with D possibly matching TRBD1 (5 bases). Per germline, CDR1 SGHTA and CDR2 FQGNSA. This CDR3 region has 14 residues. Deletions cut 4 bases from V and 3 bases from J, with 12 bases between. The CDR3 protein is CASSSLWGDYGYTF. CDR3 coding DNA: TGTGCCAGCAGCTCCTTGTGGGGGGACTATGGCTACACCTTC.

V and J are TRBV12-3 or TRBV12-4 and TRBJ2-2, with 9 bases aligning to TRBD2. CDR3 size: 18 residues. Trimming removed 5 bases from V and 6 bases from J; junction bases left unmatched: 16. The CDR3 DNA is TGTGCCAGCAGTCCCCGGGACAGTGTAGCGGGAGAGTCCGGGGAGCTGTTTTTT. This translates into CASSPRDSVAGESGELFF.